Listed below are T cell receptor beta chains from one sample, sequenced in a study of cytomegalovirus exposure and HLA in healthy donors. Clones were read by immunoSEQ multiplex PCR, and TCRdb kept only the in-frame ones, dropping some. Seen here are about 120,000 clones, approximately 81% observed once, and the top ten hold about 2%. The sequenced material came from PBMCs. These receptors originate from a middle-aged woman in good health and CMV-seronegative. CDR3s include the opening cysteine and the closing phenylalanine or tryptophan. The D gene is left open where the match is weak.

cdr3_aa: CASSLVLASGTDTQYF
cdr3_nt: TGTGCCAGCAGCTTGGTTTTGGCGAGCGGCACAGATACGCAGTATTTT
j_call: TRBJ2-3
d_call: NA
v_call: TRBV5-4

cdr3_aa: CASSLGLTGSEKLFF
cdr3_nt: TGTGCCAGCAGCTTGGGACTTACTGGGAGTGAAAAACTGTTTTTT
j_call: TRBJ1-4
d_call: NA
v_call: TRBV7-9

cdr3_aa: CAISGAGNDEQFF
cdr3_nt: TGTGCCATCAGTGGAGCGGGTAACGATGAGCAGTTCTTC
j_call: TRBJ2-1
d_call: NA
v_call: TRBV10-3

cdr3_aa: CASSLVLTGNEQYF
cdr3_nt: TGCGCCAGCAGCTTGGTCCTGACAGGGAACGAGCAGTACTTC
j_call: TRBJ2-7
d_call: TRBD1
v_call: TRBV5-1

cdr3_aa: CASSESTGLAVYNEQFF
cdr3_nt: TGCGCCAGCAGTGAGTCGACGGGACTAGCGGTATACAATGAGCAGTTCTTC
j_call: TRBJ2-1
d_call: TRBD2
v_call: TRBV10-2

cdr3_aa: CASSYTGQGGGYTF
cdr3_nt: TGTGCCAGCAGTTACACTGGACAGGGAGGCGGCTACACCTTC
j_call: TRBJ1-2
d_call: TRBD1
v_call: TRBV6-6

cdr3_aa: CASNRLAGAATGELFF
cdr3_nt: TGTGCCAGTAATAGACTAGCGGGAGCGGCCACCGGGGAGCTGTTTTTT
j_call: TRBJ2-2
d_call: TRBD2
v_call: TRBV19

cdr3_aa: CASSFPNEMEKLFF
cdr3_nt: TGCGCCAGCAGCTTCCCTAACGAAATGGAAAAACTGTTTTTT
j_call: TRBJ1-4
d_call: NA
v_call: TRBV5-1

cdr3_aa: CASSVTGLNTEAFF
cdr3_nt: TGCGCCAGCAGCGTGACAGGTTTGAACACTGAAGCTTTCTTT
j_call: TRBJ1-1
d_call: NA
v_call: TRBV5-1

cdr3_aa: CASSFSGSSYNEQFF
cdr3_nt: TGTGCCAGCAGCTTTAGCGGGAGCTCCTACAATGAGCAGTTCTTC
j_call: TRBJ2-1
d_call: TRBD2
v_call: TRBV7-2